One and the same sample provided the 3 T cell receptor beta chains below, sequenced in a study of T cells in localized non-small cell lung cancer. The table came from immunoSEQ multiplex PCR; TCRdb's copy has only in-frame clones and leaves some out. The data contain approximately 31,000 clones, around 82% of them singletons. This specimen consisted of peripheral blood, obtained before any cancer treatment. The receptors stem from a male donor aged 60 or over with stage II squamous cell lung carcinoma.

CDR3 sequence: CASRPTGISNQPQHF. The DNA of the CDR3 is TGTGCCAGCAGACCGACAGGGATAAGCAATCAGCCCCAGCATTTT. This rearrangement joins TRBV6-1 to TRBJ1-5; TRBD1 agrees at 7 bases. CDR3 length equals 15 residues. Germline V gives CDR1 MNHNS, CDR2 SASEGT. Trimming took 6 bases from V and 1 from J; bases not matched to a gene: 6.

The CDR3 reads CASSRDRLNGYTF. CDR3 sequence (DNA): TGTGCCAGCAGTCGGGACAGATTAAATGGCTACACCTTC. This chain connects TRBV6-5 to TRBJ1-2; 7 nucleotides line up with TRBD1. Looked up from germline, CDR1 is MNHEY and CDR2 is SVGAGI. The CDR3 covers 13 residues. Unmatched junction bases numbered 6, after V lost 5 bases and J lost 6 bases.

The rearrangement links TRBV18 to TRBJ1-1; 8 nucleotides match TRBD1. This CDR3 contains 16 residues. Losses at the gene ends were 4 bases for V and 0 bases for J; bases not matched to a gene: 7. In germline, CDR1 is KGHSH, CDR2 LQKENI. CDR3 region: CASSRTTGGLNTEAFF. CDR3 sequence (DNA): TGTGCCAGCTCACGGACCACAGGGGGTTTGAACACTGAAGCTTTCTTT.